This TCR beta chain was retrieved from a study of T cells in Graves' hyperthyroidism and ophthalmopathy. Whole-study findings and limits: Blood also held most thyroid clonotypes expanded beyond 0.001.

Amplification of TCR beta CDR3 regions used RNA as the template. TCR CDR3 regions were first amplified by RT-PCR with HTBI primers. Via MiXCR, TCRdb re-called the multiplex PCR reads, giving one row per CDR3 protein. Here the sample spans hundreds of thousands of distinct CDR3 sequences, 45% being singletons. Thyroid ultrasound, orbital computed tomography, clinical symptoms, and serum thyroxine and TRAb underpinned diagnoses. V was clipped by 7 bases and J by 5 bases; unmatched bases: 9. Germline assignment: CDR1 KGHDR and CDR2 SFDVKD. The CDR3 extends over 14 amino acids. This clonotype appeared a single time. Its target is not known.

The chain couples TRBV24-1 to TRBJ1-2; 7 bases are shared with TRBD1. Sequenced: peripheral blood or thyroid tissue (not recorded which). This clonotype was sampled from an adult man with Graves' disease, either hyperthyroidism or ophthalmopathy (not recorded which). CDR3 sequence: CATSKRDSSYGYTF. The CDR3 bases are TGTGCCACCAGCAAACGGGACAGCAGTTATGGCTACACCTTC.